Presented here are 5 T cell receptor beta chains from one specimen sequenced in a study of T cells in Graves' hyperthyroidism and ophthalmopathy. RNA transcripts gave rise to amplified TCR beta CDR3 regions. HTBI primers were the set used in a first-round RT-PCR of the TCR CDR3. One entry per CDR3 protein, called by TCRdb with MiXCR from the multiplex PCR reads. This sample carries about 610,000 distinct CDR3 sequences, 15% to 20% of them seen once, and the ten largest clones take under 3.5%. The sequenced material came from blood. These TCRs come from a woman between 35 and 50 years old with Graves' ophthalmopathy.

This clonotype was counted at least ten times. This sequence joins TRBV6-1 and TRBJ2-5; 9 bases line up with TRBD2. The V segment lost 5 bases and the J segment 0 bases; nucleotides outside the gene matches: 7. This CDR3 contains 16 residues. CDR1 MNHNS and CDR2 SASEGT come from the germline V gene. CDR3 DNA: TGTGCCAGCAGTCCTCGCGGGGGGGGGTACCAAGAGACCCAGTACTTC. Its translation: CASSPRGGGYQETQYF.

At least ten counts were recorded for this clonotype. The gene calls are TRBV10-3 and TRBJ2-7; D not certain. Germline CDR1 reads ENHRY; CDR2 reads SYGVKD. The V gene lost 0 bases and the J gene lost 3 bases, with 6 bases spanning the gap. This CDR3 contains 13 residues. CDR3 loop: CAISESRIYEQYF. CDR3 sequence (DNA): TGTGCCATCAGTGAGTCGAGGATCTACGAGCAGTACTTC.

Many counts were recorded for this clonotype. This chain joins TRBV28 and TRBJ2-1, with 11 nucleotides matching TRBD1. CDR1 is MDHEN, CDR2 SYDVKM, per germline. The trim removed 2 bases at V and 3 bases at J, leaving 3 bases unmatched. The CDR3 loop spans 16 amino acids. The CDR3 DNA reads as TGTGCCAGCAGTTTAACTGGGACAGGGGGCTACAATGAGCAGTTCTTC. Encoded protein: CASSLTGTGGYNEQFF.

This clonotype has a count of ten or more. This CDR3 reads CASSVTSGRMGDEQYF. CDR3 sequence (DNA): TGTGCCAGCAGTGTCACTAGCGGGAGAATGGGAGACGAGCAGTACTTC. This chain connects TRBV6-1 to TRBJ2-7; the match to TRBD2 covers 11 bases. Germline V gene sequence: CDR1 MNHNS, CDR2 SASEGT. The trim removed 4 bases at V and 5 bases at J, leaving 10 bases unmatched. The CDR3 length is 16 residues.

A single count supports this clonotype. The V and J genes are TRBV30 and TRBJ2-1; 9 positions match TRBD2. V gave up 2 bases and J gave up 9 bases; unmatched junction bases: 5. The CDR3 is made up of 13 amino acids. Germline V gives CDR1 GTSNPN, CDR2 SVGIG (reference sequence). Written as DNA, the CDR3 is TGTGCCTGGAGTCCAGCGGGGGGTAGTGAGCAGTTCTTC. Amino acids: CAWSPAGGSEQFF.